One and the same sample provided the 14 T cell receptor delta chains below, sequenced in a study of gamma-delta chains in newborns, infants, children. TCRdb re-processed the reads using CATT. The sample consists of 9,100 or so delta-chain clones, roughly 1.5% of them appearing once. The sequencing sample was made of blood. These receptors were collected from a child who was a newborn, infant or young child, either healthy, febrile or measles-vaccinated (not recorded which).

Details on this clone: A much larger clone differs from this one at a single base, so this may be a read error. At the DNA level, this CDR3 is encoded by other sequences in the same sample as well. This chain connects TRDV1 to TRDJ1, with TRDD3 matching 12 bases. CDR1 TSWWSYY and CDR2 QGS come from the germline V gene. CDR3 length: 19 amino acids. The CDR3 reads CALGSRSYWGIPHTDKLIF. CDR3 coding DNA: TGTGCTCTTGGGTCCCGTTCCTACTGGGGGATACCCCACACCGATAAACTCATCTTC.

This clone is medium-sized within its sample. The chain is built from TRDV1 and TRDJ1; D call uncertain. The CDR3 is made up of 16 amino acids. Trimming cost V 3 bases and J 0 bases, with 14 bases left between them. CDR1 and CDR2 from the germline V gene are TSWWSYY and QGS. CDR3 in DNA: TGTGCTCTTGGGGATGGCTCCTGCCGCTACACCGATAAACTCATCTTT. Protein sequence: CALGDGSCRYTDKLIF.

This clone was seen a handful of times. TCRdb pairs this DNA with a much larger clone's protein that differs at residue 16, likely a read error; the protein shown was translated from the DNA. This chain links TRDV2 with TRDJ3; 12 bases are shared with TRDD3. This CDR3 has 18 residues. Germline V CDR1 and CDR2: GEAIGNYY, EKD. CDR3 sequence reads: CACDTVLGDTWDTRQTFF. DNA of the CDR3: TGTGCCTGTGACACCGTACTGGGGGATACCTGGGACACCCGACAGACGTTTTTC.

About this clone itself: The TCRdb protein comes from a much larger clone and disagrees with this DNA's translation at residue 11, likely due to a read error; the protein given here is derived from the DNA. The CDR3 sequence is CALGELSPYPDLTAQLFF. The CDR3, as DNA: TGTGCTCTTGGGGAACTCAGTCCCTACCCGGACTTGACAGCACAACTCTTCTTT. This chain links TRDV1 with TRDJ2, with a weak D call TRDD2 (5 bases). The germline CDR1 and CDR2 sequences are TSWWSYY and QGS. CDR3 length: 18 amino acids. The V end was cut by 0 bases, the J end by 2 bases, with 16 bases between.

In its sample, this clone was seen a few times. A far more abundant clone sits one base away, making this likely a read error. This CDR3 is also generated by other DNA sequences in the sample. The gene calls are TRDV2 and TRDJ3; TRDD3 matches at 8 bases. The ends lost 2 bases at V and 0 bases at J; junction bases unmatched: 5. Per germline, CDR1 GEAIGNYY and CDR2 EKD. CDR3 size: 18 residues. DNA of the CDR3: TGTGCCTGTGACAGTACCGGGGGATACTCCTGGGACACCCGACAGATGTTTTTC. Translating it yields CACDSTGGYSWDTRQMFF.

The rearrangement uses TRDV1 and TRDJ1; D perhaps matches TRDD3 (5 bases). The germline V gene encodes CDR1 TSWWSYY and CDR2 QGS. The CDR3 loop spans 17 amino acids. With 1 base removed from V and 0 bases from J, the gap between germline ends came to 15 bases. CDR3: CALGERGRWGYTDKLIF. The CDR3 nucleotides are TGTGCTCTTGGGGAACGGGGGCGGTGGGGCTACACCGATAAACTCATCTTT.

Concerning this clone itself: Possible read error: a much larger clone is one base away. The sample has other DNA sequences that encode this CDR3 too. The chain couples TRAV29/DV5 to TRDJ1; D remains ambiguous. CDR1 is NSMFDY and CDR2 is ISSIKDK in the germline V gene. V lost 6 bases, J lost 5 bases, and 14 bases lay in between. This CDR3 has 12 residues. The DNA of the CDR3 is TGTGCAGTTCTAGTTTCCCCTGATAAACTCATCTTT. Amino acids: CAVLVSPDKLIF.

As to this clone: This sample includes further DNA sequences coding for the same CDR3. The rearrangement links TRDV2 to TRDJ3; 8 nucleotides line up with TRDD3. Germline assignment: CDR1 GEAIGNYY and CDR2 EKD. The CDR3 is 22 amino acids. V lost 0 bases and J lost 0; bases outside the gene matches: 15. The DNA of the CDR3 is TGTGCCTGTGACACCTTCTGGGGCACTGGGGGGCATAGCTCCTGGGACACCCGACAGATGTTTTTC. It codes for CACDTFWGTGGHSSWDTRQMFF.

This clone was counted between two and nine times. A read error may be the cause here, since a much bigger clone is one base away. The sample has other DNA sequences that encode this CDR3 too. The rearrangement links TRDV1 to TRDJ1; D gene unclear. Germline CDR1 TSWWSYY, CDR2 QGS. The CDR3 runs to 18 residues. The CDR3 DNA reads TGTGCTCTTGGGCCTCTGCGGCTACGCGGGTGGGACACCGATAAACTCATTTTT. Translated, it gives CALGPLRLRGWDTDKLIF.

In this sample, this clone is medium-sized (0.01 to 0.1%). The chain couples TRDV3 to TRDJ1, with 10 positions matching TRDD3. The germline gives CDR1 TVYSNPD, CDR2 GDNSRS (reference sequence). The ends lost 1 base at V and 8 bases at J; junction bases unmatched: 22. CDR3 length: 18 amino acids. CDR3 in DNA: TGTGCCTTTATCCCTACCCCCCTTACTGGGGGATTCCCGACCAAACTCATCTTT. It translates to CAFIPTPLTGGFPTKLIF.

This clone has a handful of counts. A much larger clone is a single base away; this may be a read error. V is TRDV1 and J is TRDJ1; the match to TRDD3 covers 9 bases. From germline, CDR1 is TSWWSYY and CDR2 QGS. The CDR3 extends over 21 amino acids. CDR3 protein: CALGEQTLRIAKYWGTDKPIF. The CDR3 DNA follows: TGTGCTCTTGGGGAACAGACCCTAAGGATTGCCAAGTACTGGGGGACCGATAAACCCATCTTT.

In its sample, this clone was seen a few times. A much larger clone differs by one base, so this may be a read error. The CDR3 DNA is TGTGCCTGTGACACCTGGGCGAGCTCCTGGGACACCCGACGGATGTTTTTC. It yields the protein CACDTWASSWDTRRMFF. The chain is built from TRDV2 and TRDJ3; D is possibly TRDD3 (5 bases). Germline CDR1 reads GEAIGNYY; CDR2 reads EKD. The CDR3 totals 17 residues.

For this clone: A junction end diverges from the germline sequence, so it may reflect a read error. The chain has TRDV2 and TRDJ3; TRDD3 aligns across 8 bases. The CDR3 runs 20 residues. Germline V gene data show CDR1 as GEAIGNYY and CDR2 as EKD. CDR3 bases: TGTGCCTGTGACACCGCGGGAACTGGGGGGTTCTCCTGGGGCACCCGACAGATGTTTTTC. Amino acids: CACDTAGTGGFSWGTRQMFF.

This clone was seen only a few times. The TCRdb protein comes from a much larger clone and disagrees with this DNA's translation at residue 3, likely due to a read error; the protein given here is derived from the DNA. The chain employs TRDV2 and TRDJ3; TRDD3 aligns across 7 bases. The CDR3 totals 19 residues. Germline CDR1 and CDR2: GEAIGNYY and EKD. CDR3 residues: CARDSLGVKEIWDTRQMFF. The CDR3 bases are TGTGCCCGTGATTCCCTGGGGGTAAAGGAGATCTGGGACACCCGACAGATGTTTTTC.